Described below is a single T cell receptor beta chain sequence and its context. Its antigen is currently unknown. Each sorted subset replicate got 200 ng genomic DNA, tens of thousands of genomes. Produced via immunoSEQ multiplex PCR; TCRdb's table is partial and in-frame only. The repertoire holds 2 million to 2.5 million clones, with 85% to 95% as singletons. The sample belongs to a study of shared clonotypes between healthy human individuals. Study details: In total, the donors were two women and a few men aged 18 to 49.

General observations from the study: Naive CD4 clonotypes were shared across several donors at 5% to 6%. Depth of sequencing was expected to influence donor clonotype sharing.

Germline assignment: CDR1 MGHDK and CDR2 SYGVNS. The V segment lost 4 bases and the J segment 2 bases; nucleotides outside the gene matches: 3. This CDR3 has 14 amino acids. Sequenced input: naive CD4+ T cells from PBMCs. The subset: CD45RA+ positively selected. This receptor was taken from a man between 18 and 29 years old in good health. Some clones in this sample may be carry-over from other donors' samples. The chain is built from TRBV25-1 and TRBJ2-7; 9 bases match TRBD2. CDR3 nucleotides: TGTGCCAGCAGTGCGGGACTAGCAACCTACGAGCAGTACTTC. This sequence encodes CASSAGLATYEQYF.